This T cell receptor (beta chain) was documented in a study of sequential checkpoint blockade in melanoma. Study background: Matched biopsies came pretreatment and at week 13 for twenty-two patients.

Treatment specified: randomized to nivolumab then ipilimumab (arm A) or the reverse (arm B). There are 16 residues in the CDR3. Germline V lookup: CDR1 SGHNT, CDR2 YENEEA. V was pared by 2 bases and J by 4 bases, with 6 bases of the junction left unmatched. Profiling relied on immunoSEQ multiplex PCR, and the TCRdb table lists in-frame clones only, not all of them. The sample records about 2,300 clones, 20% to 25% being singletons. General study findings and limits: Mutational load did not correlate with tumor T-cell fraction or clonality.

In this sample, this clone is medium-sized. Its antigen remains unidentified. The sample was tumor tissue (inferred from file names), taken from a patient given nivolumab and ipilimumab in sequence. The clonotype was recovered from a human donor with melanoma. This rearrangement joins TRBV11-3 to TRBJ2-1; 9 bases line up with TRBD1. The CDR3 reads CASSLRPGTGYNEQFF. Here the CDR3 DNA reads TGTGCCAGCAGCTTAAGGCCCGGGACAGGGTACAATGAGCAGTTCTTC.